One and the same sample provided the 2 T cell receptor beta chains below, sequenced in a study of blood T cell repertoires in COVID-19. Sequencing was performed with immunoSEQ multiplex PCR; in TCRdb, only in-frame clones are kept and a portion is missing. The sample carries around 100,000 clones, roughly 81% recorded once. Sequencing used peripheral blood. The receptors stem from a human donor in a cohort sampled during active COVID-19.

V is TRBV11-2 and J is TRBJ2-3; D perhaps matches TRBD2 (6 bases). V lost 5 bases and J 4 bases, leaving 16 bases between the germline ends. This CDR3 has 15 amino acids. Looked up from germline, CDR1 is SGHAT and CDR2 is FQNNGV. CDR3 in amino acids: CASSPSWTGADTQYF. DNA of the CDR3: TGTGCCAGCAGCCCCTCCTGGACGGGGGCAGATACGCAGTATTTT.

Concerning this clone: The same CDR3 is also encoded by other DNA sequences in this sample. The rearrangement links TRBV4-3 to TRBJ1-2; perhaps TRBD1 as D (6 bases). The length of the CDR3 is 15 residues. CDR1 is LGHNA and CDR2 is YSLEER in the germline V gene. Trimming cost V 1 base and J 8 bases, with 17 bases left between them. DNA of the CDR3: TGCGCCAGCAGCCAAGCTTACAGGGTCGCAGAAGGCTACACCTTC. As protein: CASSQAYRVAEGYTF.